One sample yielded the 16 T cell receptor beta chains listed below, sequenced in a study of blood T cell repertoires in COVID-19. The data were produced by immunoSEQ multiplex PCR, yet TCRdb's version contains in-frame clones alone and is incomplete. The sample contains roughly 50,000 clones, around nine tenths of which appear only once. The specimen was peripheral blood. These receptors were obtained from a man between 65 and 85 years old with acute or convalescent COVID-19.

The gene calls are TRBV19 and TRBJ2-2; TRBD2 is a possible D gene (6 bases). Germline V gene lookup returns CDR1 LNHDA and CDR2 SQIVND (reference sequence). V dropped 11 bases and J dropped 7 bases, with 11 bases sitting between them. The CDR3 consists of 11 residues. Here the CDR3 reads CAGPGSGELFF. The CDR3 region has the DNA TGTGCCGGACCCGGGAGCGGGGAGCTGTTTTTT. Variable domain in full (rest from reference TRBV19 and TRBJ2-2): DGGITQSPKYLFRKEGQNVTLSCEQNLNHDAMYWYRQDPGQGLRLIYYSQIVNDFQKGDIAEGYSVSREKKESFPLTVTSAQKNPTAFYLCAGPGSGELFFGEGSRLTVL.

This CDR3 reads CASSLAPGTVYGYTF. CDR3 nucleotide sequence: TGCGCCAGCAGCTTGGCCCCGGGAACAGTCTATGGCTACACCTTC. This sequence joins TRBV5-1 and TRBJ1-2; no reliable D call. The CDR3 is made up of 15 amino acids. Trimming took off 0 bases at V and 4 bases at J, with 13 bases between the two ends. Germline CDR1 reads SGHRS; CDR2 reads YFSETQ.

The CDR3 DNA follows: TGTGCCAGCAGTTACGGCAGTAATTCACCCCTCCACTTT. Encoded protein: CASSYGSNSPLHF. This rearrangement joins TRBV6-5 to TRBJ1-6; D remains ambiguous. V lost 2 bases, J lost 6 bases, and 5 bases lay in between. There are 13 residues in the CDR3. The germline CDR1 and CDR2 sequences are MNHEY and SVGAGI.

J is TRBJ1-1 and V is TRBV18; 7 bases match TRBD1. The CDR3 runs to 13 residues. CDR1 and CDR2 (germline): KGHSH, LQKENI. V lost 1 base and J lost 8; bases outside the gene matches: 4. The chain's CDR3 is CASSPLRDSEAFF. CDR3 bases: TGTGCCAGCTCACCACTCCGGGACAGCGAAGCTTTCTTT.

V usage is TRBV2 and J usage is TRBJ1-2; tentative D call: TRBD1 (5 bases). Germline values: CDR1 SNHLY, CDR2 FYNNEI. This CDR3 has 13 residues. V was cut by 1 base and J by 2 bases, with 5 bases left in between. CDR3 bases: TGTGCCAGCAGTGAAGGACAGAACTATGGCTACACCTTC. Translating gives CASSEGQNYGYTF.

The chain recombines TRBV4-1 with TRBJ2-7; unclear D gene. The CDR3 covers 14 residues. V gave up 2 bases and J gave up 2 bases, with 10 bases separating them. The V gene's germline CDR1 is MGHRA and CDR2 YSYEKL. The CDR3 loop reads CASSQKDTPYEQYF. The DNA of the CDR3 is TGCGCCAGCAGCCAAAAAGACACACCCTACGAGCAGTACTTC.

This chain uses TRBV19 with TRBJ1-6, with D perhaps TRBD1 (5 bases). Trimming removed 3 bases from V and 9 bases from J, with 12 bases in between. CDR3 length equals 14 residues. Germline-derived CDR1 and CDR2 are LNHDA and SQIVND (reference sequence). The CDR3 protein is CASSIMGRRSPLHF. CDR3 sequence (DNA): TGTGCCAGTAGTATTATGGGGCGACGTTCACCCCTCCACTTT.

The chain has TRBV18 and TRBJ2-7, with 7 bases identical to TRBD1. V shed 2 bases, J shed 3 bases, and the junction held 10 bases outside the gene matches. This CDR3 is built from 16 residues. Germline CDR1 reads KGHSH; CDR2 reads LQKENI. This CDR3 reads CASSPVPGGMGYEQYF. The DNA for the CDR3 is TGTGCCAGCTCACCAGTGCCAGGGGGAATGGGCTACGAGCAGTACTTC.

The gene calls are TRBV27 and TRBJ2-1; no definite D call. The germline CDR1 and CDR2 sequences are MNHEY and SMNVEV (reference sequence). V was clipped by 10 bases and J by 5 bases, with 12 bases between them. The CDR3 totals 12 residues. As DNA, the CDR3 is TGTGCCATCGGTTCTCTTAACAATGAGCAGTTCTTC. This codes for CAIGSLNNEQFF.

V gene TRBV5-1 combines with J gene TRBJ1-6; 7 nucleotides align to TRBD1. J lost 3 bases, V lost 3 bases, and 3 bases had no gene match. The germline V gene encodes CDR1 SGHRS and CDR2 YFSETQ. The length of the CDR3 is 15 residues. The DNA for the CDR3 is TGCGCCAGCAGCTCCGACAGGGTCTATAATTCACCCCTCCACTTT. Its protein is CASSSDRVYNSPLHF.

The rearrangement uses TRBV7-2 and TRBJ1-5; tentatively, D is TRBD1 (5 bases). There are 13 residues in the CDR3. The V end was cut by 1 base, the J end by 5 bases, with 6 bases between. Looked up from germline, CDR1 is SGHTA and CDR2 is FQGNSA. In DNA, the CDR3 is TGTGCCAGCAGCTTAGTAGGGGATCAGCCCCAGCATTTT. The encoded protein is CASSLVGDQPQHF.

The V call is TRBV15, the J call TRBJ2-7; tentative D call: TRBD1 (5 bases). Deletions cut 4 bases from V and 4 bases from J, with 8 bases between. Germline V CDR1 and CDR2: LNHNV, YYDKDF (reference sequence). CDR3 length equals 12 residues. The CDR3 loop reads CATSTNRYEQYF. The CDR3 bases are TGTGCCACCAGCACGAACAGGTACGAGCAGTACTTC. Together with reference TRBV15 and TRBJ2-7, the CDR3 gives the full variable domain: DAMVIQNPRYQVTQFGKPVTLSCSQTLNHNVMYWYQQKSSQAPKLLFHYYDKDFNNEADTPDNFQSRRPNTSFCFLDIRSPGLGDTAMYLCATSTNRYEQYFGPGTRLTVT.

A single count supports this clone. J is TRBJ2-7 and V is TRBV6-1, with a tentative D call TRBD2 (6 bases). This CDR3 has 12 residues. CDR1 and CDR2 from the germline V gene are MNHNS and SASEGT. V was clipped by 6 bases and J by 7 bases, with 13 bases between them. CDR3 DNA: TGTGCCAGCAGCCCTCACGGGGGAGAGCAGTACTTC. The encoded protein is CASSPHGGEQYF.

This chain uses TRBV6-6 with TRBJ1-5; D not certain. The CDR3 is 13 amino acids. The V end lost 3 bases, the J end lost 2 bases, and 5 bases lay between the germline ends. CDR1 is MNHNY and CDR2 is SVGAGI in the germline V gene (reference sequence). CDR3 nucleotide sequence: TGTGCCAGCAGTTATCAGGGCAATCAGCCCCAGCATTTT. As protein: CASSYQGNQPQHF.

The chain joins TRBV28 to TRBJ1-2; 9 nucleotides align to TRBD1. Unmatched junction bases numbered 10, after V lost 5 bases and J lost 0 bases. Germline assignment: CDR1 MDHEN and CDR2 SYDVKM. The CDR3 covers 17 residues. This CDR3 reads CASSPGTGYSPNYGYTF. In DNA, the CDR3 is TGTGCCAGCAGTCCTGGGACAGGGTATAGTCCTAACTATGGCTACACCTTC.

This clone came up once. The chain combines TRBV5-6 with TRBJ2-2, with TRBD1 identical over 7 bases. Germline lookup yields CDR1 SGHDT and CDR2 YYEEEE. The J segment lost 3 bases and the V segment lost 2 bases, leaving 16 bases of the junction unmatched. The CDR3 consists of 19 residues. CDR3 DNA sequence: TGTGCCAGCAGCTTAAGGGGCGGTCGGCAGGGGGTTGACACCGGGGAGCTGTTTTTT. Encoded protein: CASSLRGGRQGVDTGELFF. The entire variable domain, with the rest obtained from reference TRBV5-6 and TRBJ2-2, is as follows: DAGVTQSPTHLIKTRGQQVTLRCSPKSGHDTVSWYQQALGQGPQFIFQYYEEEERQRGNFPDRFSGHQFPNYSSELNVNALLLGDSALYLCASSLRGGRQGVDTGELFFGEGSRLTVL.